Sequencing of this T cell receptor (beta chain) was carried out in a study of blood T cell repertoires in COVID-19. Study at large: Some COVID-19 samples were acute and others convalescent; all came from the United States, Italy and Spain. PBMCs, B-cell-depleted T cells, or T cells were the source of the cDNA or gDNA that made up the material.

After removal of 3 bases from V and 2 bases from J, the junction contained 14 bases not matched to a gene. This CDR3 is built from 18 residues. The germline V gene has CDR1 LNHDA and CDR2 SQIVND (reference sequence). Per the authors' pipeline: Reference gene primer amplification gave estimated nucleated cell counts. Some clones are missing from TCRdb's copy, which holds only in-frame ones; the method was immunoSEQ multiplex PCR. Clonal size and the V and J genes are those of that table, whereas D and trimming came from the DNA. The table includes about 100,000 clones, around 90% detected once. This TCR was recovered from a human donor in a cohort sampled during active COVID-19. Material for sequencing was peripheral blood. The chain carries TRBV19 and TRBJ2-3, with TRBD2 matching over 7 bases. CDR3 nucleotide sequence: TGTGCCAGTAGTATTGGAGCGGGACCCGTTTTCCCCACAGATACGCAGTATTTT. This sequence encodes CASSIGAGPVFPTDTQYF.